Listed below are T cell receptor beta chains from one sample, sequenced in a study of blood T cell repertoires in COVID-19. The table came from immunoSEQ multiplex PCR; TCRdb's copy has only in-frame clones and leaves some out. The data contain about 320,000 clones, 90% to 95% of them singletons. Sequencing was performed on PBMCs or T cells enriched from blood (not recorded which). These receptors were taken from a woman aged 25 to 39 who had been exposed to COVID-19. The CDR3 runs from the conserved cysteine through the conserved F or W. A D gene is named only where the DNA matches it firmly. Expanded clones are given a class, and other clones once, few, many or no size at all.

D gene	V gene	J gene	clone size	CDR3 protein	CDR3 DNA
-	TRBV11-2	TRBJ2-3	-	CASSPFPEAAQYF	TGTGCCAGCAGCCCCTTCCCTGAGGCGGCGCAGTATTTT
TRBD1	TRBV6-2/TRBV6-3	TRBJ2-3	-	CASSYSILPDRGTDTQYF	TGTGCCAGCAGTTACTCGATCCTTCCGGACAGGGGAACAGATACGCAGTATTTT
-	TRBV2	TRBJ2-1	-	CASSEKTAFLNEQFF	TGTGCCAGCAGTGAAAAGACAGCATTTCTCAATGAGCAGTTCTTC
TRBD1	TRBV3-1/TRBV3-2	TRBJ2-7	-	CASSPGDGTGYEQYF	TGTGCCAGCAGCCCAGGGGACGGGACAGGGTACGAGCAGTACTTC
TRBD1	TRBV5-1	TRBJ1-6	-	CASSQWDRSSYNSPLHF	TGCGCCAGCAGCCAGTGGGACAGAAGCTCCTATAATTCACCCCTCCACTTT
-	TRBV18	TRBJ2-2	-	CASSPPARGGELFF	TGTGCCAGCTCACCACCGGCACGAGGCGGGGAGCTGTTTTTT
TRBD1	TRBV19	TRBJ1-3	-	CASSQHAGTGVAGNTIYF	TGTGCCAGTAGCCAACATGCCGGGACAGGGGTAGCTGGAAACACCATATATTTT
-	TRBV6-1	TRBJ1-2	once	CASSDRFAGRGYTF	TGTGCCAGCAGTGATAGATTCGCTGGGCGCGGCTACACCTTC
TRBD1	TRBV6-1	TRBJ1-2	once	CASSERGQGNYGYTF	TGTGCCAGCAGTGAAAGGGGACAGGGCAACTATGGCTACACCTTC
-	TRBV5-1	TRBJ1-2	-	CASSLGTANYGYTF	TGCGCCAGCAGCTTGGGGACAGCTAACTATGGCTACACCTTC
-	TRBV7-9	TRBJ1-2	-	CASSLGQGDYGYTF	TGTGCCAGCAGCTTAGGGCAGGGTGACTATGGCTACACCTTC
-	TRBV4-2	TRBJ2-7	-	CASSQAGGNYEQYF	TGTGCCAGCAGCCAAGCAGGCGGGAACTACGAGCAGTACTTC
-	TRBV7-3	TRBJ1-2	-	CASSLTGGLVKGYTF	TGTGCCAGCAGCTTAACGGGGGGATTGGTTAAGGGCTACACCTTC
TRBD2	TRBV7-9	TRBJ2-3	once	CASSPGGGYSTQYF	TGTGCCAGCAGCCCGGGGGGGGGATATTCTACGCAGTATTTT
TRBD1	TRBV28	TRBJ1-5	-	CASSPDRVYSNQPQHF	TGTGCCAGCAGTCCCGACAGGGTGTATAGCAATCAGCCCCAGCATTTT
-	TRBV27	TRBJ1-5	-	CASSLSYNQPQHF	TGTGCCAGCAGTTTATCGTACAATCAGCCCCAGCATTTT
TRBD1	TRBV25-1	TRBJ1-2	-	CASSWTGAFNYGYTF	TGTGCCAGCAGTTGGACAGGGGCCTTTAACTATGGCTACACCTTC